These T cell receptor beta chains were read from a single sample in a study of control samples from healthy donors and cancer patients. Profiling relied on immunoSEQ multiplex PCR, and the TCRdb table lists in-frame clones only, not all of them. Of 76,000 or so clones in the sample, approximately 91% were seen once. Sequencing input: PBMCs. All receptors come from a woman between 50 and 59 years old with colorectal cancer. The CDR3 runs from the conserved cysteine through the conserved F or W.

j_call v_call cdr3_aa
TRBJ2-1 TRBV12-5 CASGLVAGGRNEQFF
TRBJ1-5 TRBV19 CASRSVQMGAQPQHF
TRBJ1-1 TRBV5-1 CASSLGEAGTEAFF
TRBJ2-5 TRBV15 CATSRDRRGDGETQYF
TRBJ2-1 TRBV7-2 CASSLVGTAGYNEQFF
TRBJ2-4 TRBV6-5 CASSWTYKNIQYF
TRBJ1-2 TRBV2 CASSEVIVGYTF
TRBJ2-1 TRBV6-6 CASSPRSGEKRGYEQFF
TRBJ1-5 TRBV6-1 CASSETRTGSQPQHF
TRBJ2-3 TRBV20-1 CSARVQNTQYF
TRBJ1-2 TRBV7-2 CASSDPGTGLNYGYTF
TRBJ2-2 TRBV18 CASSPGDYDTGELFF
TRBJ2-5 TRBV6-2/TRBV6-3 CASSSRHTRETQYF
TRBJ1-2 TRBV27 CASSLDGIYGYTF
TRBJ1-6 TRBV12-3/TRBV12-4 CASAISKASPLHF
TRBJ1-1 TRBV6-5 CASNFGGEDTEAFF
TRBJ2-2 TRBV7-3 CASSLGGGGTGELFF
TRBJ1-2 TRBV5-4 CASSSRGVRGYTF
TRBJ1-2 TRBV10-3 CAISGSQPSGYTF
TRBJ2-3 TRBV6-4 CASSPTSGGSTDTQYF
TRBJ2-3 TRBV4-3 CASSLRGLAGGTTDTQYF
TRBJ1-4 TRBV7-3 CASSVGANEKLFF
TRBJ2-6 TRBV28 CASSASDSFSGANVLTF
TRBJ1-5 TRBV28 CASSWDSNQPQHF
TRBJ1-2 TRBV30 CAWSVAGGGYGYTF
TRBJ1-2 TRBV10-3 CAISQTGKDGYTF
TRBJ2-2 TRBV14 CASSQPGQGAIGELFF
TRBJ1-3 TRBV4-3 CASSQGEGNTIYF
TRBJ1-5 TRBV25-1 CASSEAGRLGDQPQHF
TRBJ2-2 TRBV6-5 CASSLWTANTGELFF
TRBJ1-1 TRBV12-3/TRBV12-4 CASRQGAQTEAFF
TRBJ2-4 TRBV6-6 CASSPTRNIQYF
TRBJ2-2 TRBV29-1 CSGSWGSGMNGELFF
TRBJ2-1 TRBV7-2 CASSLASGGLTYNEQFF
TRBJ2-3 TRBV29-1 CSGSPSDTQYF
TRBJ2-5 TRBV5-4 CASSLELAGEETQYF
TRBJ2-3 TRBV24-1 CATSDSTRRGTDTQYF
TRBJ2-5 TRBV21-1 CASSLGAGGRKTQYF
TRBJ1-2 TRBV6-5 CASSFRATAIYGYTF
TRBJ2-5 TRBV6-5 CASTSQETQYF
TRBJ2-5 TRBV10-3 CAISVGAGPKETQYF
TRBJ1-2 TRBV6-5 CASSGTGRYGYTF
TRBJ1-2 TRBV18 CASSPARRGYTF
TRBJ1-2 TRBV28 CASSMPTGADGYTF
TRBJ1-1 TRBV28 CASSLPTNTEAFF
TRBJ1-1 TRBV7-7 CASSPTLMNTEAFF
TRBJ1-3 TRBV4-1 CASSQDPMYRPYSGNTIYF
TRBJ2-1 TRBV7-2 CASSLASGGANEQFF
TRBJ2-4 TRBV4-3 CASSQDSRLAKNIQYF
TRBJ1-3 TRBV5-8 CASSMKVQSSGNTIYF
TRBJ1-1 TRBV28 CASSSSPGTVNTEAFF
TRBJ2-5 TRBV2 CASRPGTSGGAIGTQYF